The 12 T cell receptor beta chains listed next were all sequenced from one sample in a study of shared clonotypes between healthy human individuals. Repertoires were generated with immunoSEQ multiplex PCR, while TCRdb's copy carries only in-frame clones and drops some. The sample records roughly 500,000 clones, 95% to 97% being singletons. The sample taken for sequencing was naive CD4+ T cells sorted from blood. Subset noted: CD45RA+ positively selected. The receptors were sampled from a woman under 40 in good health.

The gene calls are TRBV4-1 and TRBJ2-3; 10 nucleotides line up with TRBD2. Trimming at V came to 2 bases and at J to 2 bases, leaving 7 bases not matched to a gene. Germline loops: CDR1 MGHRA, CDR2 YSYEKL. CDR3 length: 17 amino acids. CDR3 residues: CASSQPRTSGFTDTQYF. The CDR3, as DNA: TGCGCCAGCAGCCAACCCCGGACTAGCGGCTTCACAGATACGCAGTATTTT.

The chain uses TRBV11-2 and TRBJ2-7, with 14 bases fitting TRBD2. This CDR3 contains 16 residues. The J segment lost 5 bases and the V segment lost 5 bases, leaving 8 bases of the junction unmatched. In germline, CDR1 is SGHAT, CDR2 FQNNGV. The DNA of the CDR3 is TGTGCCAGCAGCCTGGGACTAGCGGGAGCTCCCCACGAGCAGTACTTC. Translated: CASSLGLAGAPHEQYF. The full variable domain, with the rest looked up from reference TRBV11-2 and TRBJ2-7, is EAGVAQSPRYKIIEKRQSVAFWCNPISGHATLYWYQQILGQGPKLLIQFQNNGVVDDSQLPKDRFSAERLKGVDSTLKIQPAKLEDSAVYLCASSLGLAGAPHEQYFGPGTRLTVT.

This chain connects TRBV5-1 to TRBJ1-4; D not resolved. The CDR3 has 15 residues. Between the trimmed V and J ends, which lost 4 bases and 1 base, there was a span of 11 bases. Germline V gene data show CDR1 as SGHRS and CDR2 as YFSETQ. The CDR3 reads CASSPMTGTNEKLFF. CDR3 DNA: TGCGCCAGCAGCCCAATGACGGGAACTAATGAAAAACTGTTTTTT.

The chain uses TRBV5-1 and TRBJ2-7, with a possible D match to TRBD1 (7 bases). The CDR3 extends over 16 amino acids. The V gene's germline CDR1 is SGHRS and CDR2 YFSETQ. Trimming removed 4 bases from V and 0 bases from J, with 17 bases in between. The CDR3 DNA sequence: TGCGCCAGCAGCCTGGCGGGACAGCCAAGCTCCTACGAGCAGTACTTC. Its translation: CASSLAGQPSSYEQYF. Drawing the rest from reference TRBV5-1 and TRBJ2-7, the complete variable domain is KAGVTQTPRYLIKTRGQQVTLSCSPISGHRSVSWYQQTPGQGLQFLFEYFSETQRNKGNFPGRFSGRQFSNSRSEMNVSTLELGDSALYLCASSLAGQPSSYEQYFGPGTRLTVT.

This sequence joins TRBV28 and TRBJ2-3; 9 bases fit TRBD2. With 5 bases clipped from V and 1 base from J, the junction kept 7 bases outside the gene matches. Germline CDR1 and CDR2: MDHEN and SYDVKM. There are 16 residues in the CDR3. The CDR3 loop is CASSPRSGSGTDTQYF. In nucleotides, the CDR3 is TGTGCCAGCAGTCCACGTAGCGGGAGCGGCACAGATACGCAGTATTTT.

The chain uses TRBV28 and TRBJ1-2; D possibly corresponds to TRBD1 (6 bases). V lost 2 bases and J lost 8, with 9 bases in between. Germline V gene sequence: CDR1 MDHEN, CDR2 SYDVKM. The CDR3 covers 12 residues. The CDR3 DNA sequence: TGTGCCAGCAGTTTAAACAGGGAAGGCTACACCTTC. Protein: CASSLNREGYTF.

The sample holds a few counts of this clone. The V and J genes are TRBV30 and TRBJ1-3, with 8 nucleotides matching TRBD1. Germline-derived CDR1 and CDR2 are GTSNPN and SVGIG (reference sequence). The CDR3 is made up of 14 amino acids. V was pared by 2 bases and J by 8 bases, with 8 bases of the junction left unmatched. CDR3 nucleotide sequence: TGTGCCTGGAGTCCCGGACAGGGAACAGACACCATATATTTT. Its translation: CAWSPGQGTDTIYF.

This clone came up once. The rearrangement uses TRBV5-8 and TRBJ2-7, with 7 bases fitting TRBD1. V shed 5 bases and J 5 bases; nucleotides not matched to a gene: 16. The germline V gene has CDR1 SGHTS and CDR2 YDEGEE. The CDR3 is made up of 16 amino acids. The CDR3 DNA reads TGTGCCAGCAGTCTGACTCGGGACAGCTCCAGGGACGAGCAGTACTTC. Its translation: CASSLTRDSSRDEQYF.

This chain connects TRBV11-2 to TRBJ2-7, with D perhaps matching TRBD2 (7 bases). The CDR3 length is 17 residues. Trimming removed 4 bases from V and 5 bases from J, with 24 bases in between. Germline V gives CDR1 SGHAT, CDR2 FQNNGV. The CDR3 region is CASSSTREGGGVHEQYF. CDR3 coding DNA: TGTGCCAGCAGCTCGACCCGGGAAGGGGGGGGAGTCCACGAGCAGTACTTC.

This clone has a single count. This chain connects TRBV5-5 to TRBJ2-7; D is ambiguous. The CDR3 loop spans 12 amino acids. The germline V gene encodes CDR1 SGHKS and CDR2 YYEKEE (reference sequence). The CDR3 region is CATALLPREQYF. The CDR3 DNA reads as TGTGCTACAGCACTACTACCTAGGGAGCAGTACTTC.

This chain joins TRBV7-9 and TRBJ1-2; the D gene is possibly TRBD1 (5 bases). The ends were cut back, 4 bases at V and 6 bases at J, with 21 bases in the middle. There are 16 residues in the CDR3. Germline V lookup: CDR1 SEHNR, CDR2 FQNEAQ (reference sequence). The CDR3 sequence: CASSSSPRGTGDGYTF. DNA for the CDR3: TGTGCCAGCAGCTCCTCACCTAGGGGAACTGGGGATGGCTACACCTTC.

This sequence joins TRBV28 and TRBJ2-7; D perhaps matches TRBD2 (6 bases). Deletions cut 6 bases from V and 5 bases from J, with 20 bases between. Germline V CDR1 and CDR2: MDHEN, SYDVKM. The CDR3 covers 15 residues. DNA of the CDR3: TGTGCCAGCAGACAAGAGACTAGGGGCTTCGACGAGCAGTACTTC. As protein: CASRQETRGFDEQYF.